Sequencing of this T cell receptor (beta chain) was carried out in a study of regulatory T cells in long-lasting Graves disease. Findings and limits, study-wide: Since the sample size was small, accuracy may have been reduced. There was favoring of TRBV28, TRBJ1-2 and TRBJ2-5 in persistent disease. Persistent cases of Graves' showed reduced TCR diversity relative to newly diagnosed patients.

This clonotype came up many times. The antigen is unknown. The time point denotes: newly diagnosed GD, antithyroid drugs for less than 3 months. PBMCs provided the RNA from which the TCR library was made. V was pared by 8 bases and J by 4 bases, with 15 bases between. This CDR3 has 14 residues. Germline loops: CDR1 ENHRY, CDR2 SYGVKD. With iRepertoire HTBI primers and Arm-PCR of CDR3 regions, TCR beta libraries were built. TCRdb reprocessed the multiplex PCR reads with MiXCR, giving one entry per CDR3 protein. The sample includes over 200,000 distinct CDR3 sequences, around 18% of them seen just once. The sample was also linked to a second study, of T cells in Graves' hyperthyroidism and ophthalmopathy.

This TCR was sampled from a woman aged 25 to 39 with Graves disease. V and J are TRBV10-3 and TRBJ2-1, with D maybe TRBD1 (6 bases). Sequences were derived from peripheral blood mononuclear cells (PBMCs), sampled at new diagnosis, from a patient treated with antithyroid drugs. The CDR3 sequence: CAIGGHTTYNEQFF. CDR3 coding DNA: TGTGCCATCGGGGGACACACAACTTACAATGAGCAGTTCTTC.